The source of this T cell receptor beta chain is a study of T cell responses to AZD1222 COVID-19 vaccine. Study as a whole: Second-dose groups at about 4 or about 12 weeks were pooled.

On this clone: Antigen: not known.

Whole-study findings and limits: Close to half of all spike-specific TCRs reportedly target regions of the variants that are unmutated. Spike-specific TCR depth and breadth grew after two AZD1222 doses. Repertoires in all cases were sampled only once the peak T cell response had passed.

This table comes from immunoSEQ multiplex PCR, and its TCRdb copy is limited to in-frame clones, with some not included. The sample consists of some 84,000 clones, over 75% of them appearing once. V gave up 4 bases and J gave up 0 bases, with 12 bases separating them. Germline V CDR1 and CDR2: KGHSH, LQKENI. The CDR3 extends over 15 amino acids. This TCR derives from an adult in good health. The chain joins TRBV18 to TRBJ1-2; tentatively, D is TRBD1 (5 bases). Sequencing was performed on peripheral blood, taken on day 0 of AZD1222 vaccination. The CDR3 sequence is CASSRDGKANYGYTF. DNA of the CDR3: TGTGCCAGCTCACGGGACGGAAAAGCTAACTATGGCTACACCTTC.